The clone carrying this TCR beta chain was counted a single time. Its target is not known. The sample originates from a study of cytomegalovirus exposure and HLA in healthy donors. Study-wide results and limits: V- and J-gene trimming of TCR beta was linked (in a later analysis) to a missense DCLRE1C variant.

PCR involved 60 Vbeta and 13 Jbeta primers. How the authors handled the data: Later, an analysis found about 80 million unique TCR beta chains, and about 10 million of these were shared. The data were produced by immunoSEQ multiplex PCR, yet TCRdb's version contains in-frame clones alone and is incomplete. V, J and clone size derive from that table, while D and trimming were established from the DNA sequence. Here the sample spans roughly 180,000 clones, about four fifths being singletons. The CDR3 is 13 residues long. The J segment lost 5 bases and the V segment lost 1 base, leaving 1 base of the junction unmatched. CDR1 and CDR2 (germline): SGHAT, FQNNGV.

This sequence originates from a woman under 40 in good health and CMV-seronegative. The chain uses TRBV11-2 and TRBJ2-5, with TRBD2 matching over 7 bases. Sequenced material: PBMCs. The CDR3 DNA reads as TGTGCCAGCAGCTTAGCCGGGAGGGAGACCCAGTACTTC. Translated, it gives CASSLAGRETQYF.